Shown below are 13 T cell receptor delta chains from a single sample sequenced in a study of gamma-delta chains in newborns, infants, children. TCRdb used CATT to re-call clones from the reads. The profile shows 3,000 to 5,000 delta-chain clones, 44% of them singletons. Specimen: blood, collected at week 6. These receptor sequences come from a child who was a newborn, infant or young child, either healthy, febrile or measles-vaccinated (not recorded which).

Of note for this clone: This specimen includes other DNA sequences encoding the same CDR3. The chain combines TRDV1 with TRDJ1; 12 bases are a match to TRDD3. The CDR3 covers 19 residues. In germline, CDR1 is TSWWSYY, CDR2 QGS. The CDR3 here is CALNVDLLPGGYAADKLIF. The CDR3 DNA reads TGTGCCCTTAATGTCGATCTACTTCCTGGGGGATACGCTGCCGATAAACTCATCTTT.

This chain connects TRDV2 to TRDJ3; 7 bases line up with TRDD3. The CDR3 spans 21 residues. The V gene end was trimmed by 2 bases and the J gene end by 0 bases; junction bases not matched to a gene: 15. Germline CDR1 and CDR2: GEAIGNYY and EKD. The CDR3 spells CACDRTRGGSLSSWDTRQMFF. CDR3 nucleotides: TGTGCCTGTGACAGAACCCGGGGGGGATCCTTAAGCTCCTGGGACACCCGACAGATGTTTTTC.

Remarks on this clone: This could be a read error, since a much larger clone is one nucleotide away. This chain links TRDV1 with TRDJ1; weak D call: TRDD2 (6 bases). Per the germline V gene, CDR1 is TSWWSYY and CDR2 is QGS. This CDR3 has 18 amino acids. Trimming removed 7 bases from V and 1 base from J, with 25 bases in between. The CDR3 loop is CALVEAFPISGATDKLIF. The CDR3 DNA reads TGTGCTCTTGTGGAGGCCTTCCCTATATCGGGGGCCACCGATAAACTCATCTTT.

This sequence joins TRDV2 and TRDJ1; no clear D gene. V lost 1 base to trimming and J lost 0 bases, with 14 bases between them. The CDR3 consists of 16 residues. The V gene's germline CDR1 is GEAIGNYY and CDR2 EKD. The CDR3 spells CACDTYRGQNTDKLIF. The CDR3 bases are TGTGCCTGTGACACGTACCGGGGCCAGAACACCGATAAACTCATCTTT.

This clone is medium-sized within its sample. Other nucleotide sequences in the sample specify the same CDR3. The chain couples TRDV2 to TRDJ3, with D possibly matching TRDD3 (6 bases). This CDR3 is built from 18 residues. The germline V gene has CDR1 GEAIGNYY and CDR2 EKD. V lost 6 bases, J lost 0 bases, and 17 bases lay in between. CDR3 bases: TGTGCCTGTACTACTATGGGGGTGAGCTCCTGGGACACCCGACAGATGTTTTTC. This gives the protein CACTTMGVSSWDTRQMFF.

This clone was found a few times. The chain recombines TRDV1 with TRDJ1; 7 bases align to TRDD3. V trimming: 1 base; J trimming: 1 base; junction bases outside the gene matches: 12. The CDR3 consists of 18 residues. The germline CDR1 and CDR2 sequences are TSWWSYY and QGS. The CDR3 region has the DNA TGTGCTCTTGGGGAACGAGGTCGGCGGTGGGGGAGCACCGATAAACTCATCTTT. This translates into CALGERGRRWGSTDKLIF.

The chain uses TRDV3 and TRDJ1; 10 bases line up with TRDD3. The trim removed 2 bases at V and 0 bases at J, leaving 15 bases unmatched. CDR1 and CDR2 (germline): TVYSNPD, GDNSRS (reference sequence). This CDR3 has 18 amino acids. The CDR3 loop reads CAFSPCWGIRPYTDKLIF. The CDR3 bases are TGTGCCTTTTCCCCCTGCTGGGGGATAAGGCCGTACACCGATAAACTCATCTTT.

This clone has just a few counts. The genes are TRDV2 and TRDJ1; 8 positions match TRDD3. V was pared by 2 bases and J by 2 bases, with 9 bases of the junction left unmatched. Looked up from germline, CDR1 is GEAIGNYY and CDR2 is EKD. CDR3 size: 16 residues. The CDR3, as DNA: TGTGCCTGTGACAAGGGTACTGGGGGTCCTACCGATAAACTCATCTTT. Translated: CACDKGTGGPTDKLIF.

This clone was seen a few times. CDR3 in amino acids: CACDTGGYGAWDTRQMFF. The DNA for the CDR3 is TGTGCCTGTGACACTGGGGGATACGGGGCCTGGGACACCCGACAGATGTTTTTC. This sequence joins TRDV2 and TRDJ3, with 11 bases that match TRDD3. Losses at the gene ends were 1 base for V and 2 bases for J; bases not matched to a gene: 3. This CDR3 has 18 amino acids. Germline V CDR1 and CDR2: GEAIGNYY, EKD.

Comment on this clone: At the DNA level, this CDR3 is encoded by other sequences in the same sample as well. J is TRDJ1 and V is TRDV1; D unresolved. The V end lost 5 bases, the J end lost 4 bases, and 11 bases lay between the germline ends. This CDR3 is built from 13 residues. Germline V lookup: CDR1 TSWWSYY, CDR2 QGS. The CDR3 nucleotides are TGTGCTCTTGGGTACTTGAGATGCGATAAACTCATCTTT. It specifies CALGYLRCDKLIF.

The V call is TRDV1, the J call TRDJ1, with 13 nucleotides matching TRDD3. Trimming at V came to 5 bases and at J to 10 bases, leaving 31 bases not matched to a gene. Germline CDR1 reads TSWWSYY; CDR2 reads QGS. The CDR3 is 22 residues long. The CDR3 spells CALGKRAPPSYWGIREDEGLIF. As DNA, the CDR3 is TGTGCTCTTGGGAAAAGGGCCCCCCCCTCTTACTGGGGGATACGCGAGGACGAAGGACTCATCTTT.

About this clone: A much bigger clone sits one base away, suggesting this may be a read error. The same CDR3 is also encoded by other DNA sequences in this sample. The chain has TRDV2 and TRDJ3; D possibly corresponds to TRDD3 (6 bases). Trimming stripped 0 bases from V and 0 bases from J, with 11 bases between. The germline gives CDR1 GEAIGNYY, CDR2 EKD. There are 18 residues in the CDR3. For the CDR3, the DNA is TGTGCCTGTGACACCTGGGGGGCGAGCTCCTGGGACACCCGACAGATGTTTTTC. Translated: CACDTWGASSWDTRQMFF.

This clone is deemed medium-sized. This chain connects TRDV1 to TRDJ1, with D perhaps TRDD2 (5 bases). The CDR3 runs 19 residues. V dropped 3 bases and J dropped 0 bases, with 23 bases sitting between them. CDR1 and CDR2 from the germline V gene are TSWWSYY and QGS. The CDR3 is CALGEPYGEDFLYTDKLIF. The DNA for the CDR3 is TGTGCTCTTGGGGAGCCCTACGGAGAGGATTTTTTGTACACCGATAAACTCATCTTT.